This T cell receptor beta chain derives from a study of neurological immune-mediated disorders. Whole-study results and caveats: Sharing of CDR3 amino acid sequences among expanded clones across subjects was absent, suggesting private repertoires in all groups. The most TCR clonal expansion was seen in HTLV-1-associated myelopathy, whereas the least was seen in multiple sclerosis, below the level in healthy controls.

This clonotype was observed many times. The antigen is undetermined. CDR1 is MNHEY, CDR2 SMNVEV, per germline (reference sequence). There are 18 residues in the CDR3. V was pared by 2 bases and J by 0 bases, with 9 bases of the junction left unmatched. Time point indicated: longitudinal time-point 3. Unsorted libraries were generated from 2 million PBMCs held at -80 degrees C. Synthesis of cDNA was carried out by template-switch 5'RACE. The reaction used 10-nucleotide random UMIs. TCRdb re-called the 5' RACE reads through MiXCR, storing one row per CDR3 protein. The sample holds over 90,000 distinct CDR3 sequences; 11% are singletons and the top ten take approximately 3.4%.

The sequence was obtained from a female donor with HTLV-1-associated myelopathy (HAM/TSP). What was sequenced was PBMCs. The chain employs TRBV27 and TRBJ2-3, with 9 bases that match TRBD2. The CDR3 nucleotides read TGTGCCAGCAGTTTAGACTCTGTGGCGGGGGGGAGCACAGATACGCAGTATTTT. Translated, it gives CASSLDSVAGGSTDTQYF.